This T cell receptor beta chain stems from a study of cytomegalovirus exposure and HLA in healthy donors. This clone was picked up a small number of times. Its antigen is unknown. The CDR3 is 12 amino acids. V was clipped by 4 bases and J by 4 bases, with 8 bases between them. Germline V gives CDR1 SGHRS, CDR2 YFSETQ. Findings of the study overall: Diagnosis of cytomegalovirus status made by the classifier reportedly showed high specificity and sensitivity. According to the study, 160 or so TCR beta chains were cytomegalovirus-associated.

Only in-frame clones appear in the TCRdb table, and some are missing; sequencing was by immunoSEQ multiplex PCR. This table has about 110,000 clones, approximately 85% appearing once. The clonotype originates from a woman aged 18-30 years in good health and CMV-seronegative. The sample was PBMCs. The chain combines TRBV5-1 with TRBJ1-1; D is possibly TRBD1 (5 bases). CDR3 sequence reads: CASSPGGTEAFF. CDR3 coding DNA: TGCGCCAGCAGCCCCGGGGGCACTGAAGCTTTCTTT.